The rows below give T cell receptor beta chains drawn from one sample of a study of identical twins. TCRdb called the 5' RACE reads again in MiXCR, with one record for every CDR3 protein. The sample has under 800,000 distinct CDR3 sequences; about 20% are singletons. The sample was also reused in another study, on T cells expressing NK-cell markers.

Sequencing was performed on PBMCs. The receptors come from a woman younger than 35 in good health. CDR3s include the opening cysteine and the closing phenylalanine or tryptophan. D genes are given only for firm matches. Only some rows state a clone size, as once, few, many or a class for expanded clones.

many	TRBV20-1	TRBD2	TRBJ2-1	CSALLAGGRNEQFF	TGCAGTGCTTTGCTAGCGGGGGGGCGTAATGAGCAGTTCTTC
many	TRBV4-2	TRBD2	TRBJ2-3	CASSQGLAETDTQYF	TGTGCCAGCAGCCAAGGACTAGCGGAGACAGATACGCAGTATTTT
many	TRBV7-2	TRBD2	TRBJ2-2	CASSLLAGGGTGELFF	TGTGCCAGCAGCTTACTAGCGGGGGGGGGCACCGGGGAGCTGTTTTTT
many	TRBV9	.	TRBJ2-4	CASSRGGPLAKNIQYF	TGTGCCAGCAGCAGAGGGGGGCCTTTGGCCAAAAACATTCAGTACTTC
few	TRBV6-1	.	TRBJ2-1	CASSPRGRGGRYNEQFF	TGTGCCAGCAGCCCCCGTGGAAGGGGGGGCCGCTACAATGAGCAGTTCTTC
.	TRBV2	TRBD2	TRBJ2-1	CASASSGLGNEQFF	TGTGCCAGCGCCTCTAGCGGGCTTGGGAATGAGCAGTTCTTC
many	TRBV10-1	.	TRBJ2-2	CASRESGTGELFF	TGCGCCAGCAGAGAAAGTGGAACCGGGGAGCTGTTTTTT
.	TRBV5-5	.	TRBJ1-3	CASSLDRNSGNTIYF	TGTGCCAGCAGCTTGGACAGAAACTCTGGAAACACCATATATTTT
few	TRBV20-1	.	TRBJ2-1	CSAQLGYLRNYNEQFF	TGCAGTGCGCAGTTGGGTTATCTGCGAAATTACAATGAGCAGTTCTTC
.	TRBV5-1	TRBD1	TRBJ2-7	CASSLTRQGPYEQYF	TGCGCCAGCAGCTTGACCCGACAGGGTCCCTACGAGCAGTACTTC
.	TRBV20-1	.	TRBJ2-7	CSASHPLSSYEQYF	TGCAGTGCTAGCCACCCTTTAAGCTCCTACGAGCAGTACTTC
few	TRBV20-1	.	TRBJ2-7	CSARTTSYEQYF	TGCAGTGCCCGGACTACATCCTACGAGCAGTACTTC
once	TRBV20-1	TRBD1	TRBJ2-7	CSAQTGGSYQYF	TGCAGTGCCCAGACAGGGGGCTCCTACCAGTACTTC
.	TRBV15	.	TRBJ1-2	CATSPHTGLDGYTF	TGTGCCACCAGCCCCCACACGGGCCTAGACGGCTACACCTTC
few	TRBV6-5	.	TRBJ2-5	CASSYSTGTQYF	TGTGCCAGCAGTTACTCGACGGGGACCCAGTACTTC
many	TRBV20-1	.	TRBJ2-5	CSAPRGQGPRETQYF	TGCAGTGCCCCTCGGGGTCAGGGGCCTAGAGAGACCCAGTACTTC
few	TRBV15	.	TRBJ2-7	CATSRAEGEQYF	TGTGCCACCAGCAGAGCAGAAGGCGAGCAGTACTTC
many	TRBV20-1	TRBD2	TRBJ2-5	CSASGGNQETQYF	TGCAGTGCTAGCGGGGGGAACCAAGAGACCCAGTACTTC
.	TRBV3-1	.	TRBJ2-6	CASSPRLSGANVLTF	TGTGCCAGCAGCCCACGTTTATCTGGGGCCAACGTCCTGACTTTC
.	TRBV12-3/TRBV12-4	TRBD1	TRBJ2-3	CASRRYRGEDTQYF	TGTGCCAGCAGACGATACAGGGGTGAAGATACGCAGTATTTT
few	TRBV12-3/TRBV12-4	TRBD2	TRBJ2-3	CASLYKSGEYADTQYF	TGTGCCAGCCTGTATAAGAGCGGGGAGTACGCTGATACGCAGTATTTT
many	TRBV20-1	.	TRBJ2-7	CSARENYEQYF	TGCAGTGCTAGAGAGAACTACGAGCAGTACTTC
.	TRBV7-9	TRBD2	TRBJ2-1	CASSPLAGQQFF	TGTGCCAGCAGCCCCCTAGCGGGCCAGCAGTTCTTC
few	TRBV29-1	.	TRBJ2-3	CSVVGRSSTDTQYF	TGCAGCGTTGTGGGCCGCTCTAGCACAGATACGCAGTATTTT
.	TRBV9	TRBD2	TRBJ2-7	CASSVGSGSHYEQYF	TGTGCCAGCAGCGTAGGTAGCGGGTCCCACTACGAGCAGTACTTC
few	TRBV29-1	.	TRBJ1-1	CSVARRNTEAFF	TGCAGCGTTGCCAGGAGGAACACTGAAGCTTTCTTT
.	TRBV20-1	TRBD2	TRBJ2-7	CSAREVRAGGPYEQYF	TGCAGTGCTAGAGAGGTCAGAGCGGGAGGGCCTTACGAGCAGTACTTC
once	TRBV29-1	.	TRBJ2-3	CSVDHATGDTQYF	TGCAGCGTTGATCACGCCACAGGGGATACGCAGTATTTT
many	TRBV7-6	TRBD2	TRBJ2-1	CASSYRLAGTYNEQFF	TGTGCCAGCAGCTACAGACTAGCGGGCACCTACAATGAGCAGTTCTTC
.	TRBV6-5	.	TRBJ2-1	CASSYSEANEQFF	TGTGCCAGCAGTTACTCCGAGGCCAATGAGCAGTTCTTC
many	TRBV20-1	.	TRBJ2-1	CSSLTAGNEQFF	TGCAGTTCCCTGACGGCGGGGAATGAGCAGTTCTTC
.	TRBV6-1	.	TRBJ2-3	CASRFRGDTQYF	TGTGCCAGCAGGTTCAGGGGAGATACGCAGTATTTT
.	TRBV29-1	.	TRBJ2-5	CSVSRSSETQYF	TGCAGCGTTTCACGAAGCAGCGAGACCCAGTACTTC
once	TRBV18	.	TRBJ1-5	CASSPIRDQPQHF	TGTGCCAGCTCACCCATCAGGGATCAGCCCCAGCATTTT
.	TRBV12-3/TRBV12-4	.	TRBJ2-7	CASKDVYSYEQYF	TGTGCCAGCAAGGACGTTTACTCCTACGAGCAGTACTTC
once	TRBV7-2	.	TRBJ2-7	CASSYVGGGNYEQYF	TGTGCCAGCAGCTACGTCGGCGGCGGCAACTACGAGCAGTACTTC
few	TRBV6-2/TRBV6-3	.	TRBJ2-7	CASSYGGTGVYEQYF	TGTGCCAGCAGTTACGGGGGAACGGGAGTTTACGAGCAGTACTTC
few	TRBV9	TRBD2	TRBJ2-5	CASSVSGGAETQYF	TGTGCCAGCAGCGTCAGCGGGGGGGCGGAGACCCAGTACTTC
.	TRBV11-2	TRBD2	TRBJ2-3	CASSFLAGGVSDTQYF	TGTGCCAGCAGCTTCCTAGCGGGAGGGGTGTCAGATACGCAGTATTTT
few	TRBV5-1	.	TRBJ2-3	CASSPEVALYTQYF	TGCGCCAGCAGCCCCGAGGTAGCGTTGTATACGCAGTATTTT
.	TRBV6-5	TRBD2	TRBJ2-1	CASSNRLAGRDEQFF	TGTGCCAGCAGTAATCGACTAGCGGGAAGGGATGAGCAGTTCTTC
.	TRBV12-3/TRBV12-4	TRBD2	TRBJ2-5	CASSSPTSGGIQETQYF	TGTGCCAGCAGTTCCCCGACTAGCGGGGGGATCCAAGAGACCCAGTACTTC
.	TRBV20-1	.	TRBJ2-7	CSAIRLGELYEQYF	TGCAGTGCTATAAGACTGGGGGAGCTCTACGAGCAGTACTTC
few	TRBV27	TRBD2	TRBJ2-3	CATSLAGWYPSTDTQYF	TGTGCCACCTCTCTAGCGGGTTGGTACCCTAGCACAGATACGCAGTATTTT
.	TRBV12-3/TRBV12-4	TRBD2	TRBJ2-1	CASSFRTSGTNEQFF	TGTGCCAGCAGCTTTCGGACTAGCGGGACCAATGAGCAGTTCTTC
.	TRBV9	.	TRBJ2-1	CASSAQGSTSYNEQFF	TGTGCCAGCAGCGCCCAAGGGAGTACCTCCTACAATGAGCAGTTCTTC
.	TRBV6-5	.	TRBJ2-2	CASSYSRRFASGELFF	TGTGCCAGCAGTTACTCGAGAAGATTTGCGTCCGGGGAGCTGTTTTTT
.	TRBV5-1	.	TRBJ2-7	CASSLGATEGLEQYF	TGCGCCAGCAGCTTGGGGGCGACGGAGGGCCTCGAGCAGTACTTC
.	TRBV29-1	TRBD1	TRBJ1-1	CSASQGAGTEAFF	TGCAGCGCTTCACAGGGGGCAGGCACTGAAGCTTTCTTT
few	TRBV6-1	.	TRBJ1-6	CASSLAGSSTPLHF	TGTGCCAGCAGCCTGGCCGGGAGTAGTACACCCCTCCACTTT
.	TRBV7-3	TRBD1	TRBJ2-3	CASSLKDRYTDTQYF	TGTGCCAGCAGCTTAAAGGACAGGTACACAGATACGCAGTATTTT